The sequence of this T cell receptor beta chain was determined in a study of shared clonotypes between healthy human individuals. As processed by the authors: Owing to the provision of junction-only sequences devoid of quality scores by immunoSEQ, filtering differed. Some clones are missing from TCRdb's copy, which holds only in-frame ones; the method was immunoSEQ multiplex PCR. Clonal size and the V and J genes are those of that table, whereas D and trimming came from the DNA. The data show over 2,000,000 clones, 85% to 95% seen once. Points from the study as a whole: Shared clonotypes: about 5% naive CD4, under 4% naive CD8, around 2.2% memory CD4, more than 0.3% memory CD8.

Germline V gives CDR1 MRHNA, CDR2 SNTAGT. V lost 5 bases and J lost 4; bases outside the gene matches: 6. The CDR3 spans 16 residues. Comments on this clone: The antigen is undetermined.

Naive CD8 isolation took CD45RO-negative cells positively selected for CCR7 and excluded terminally differentiated effector memory CD45RA+ cells. The sequenced sample consisted of naive CD8+ T cells from PBMCs. The rearrangement links TRBV6-4 to TRBJ2-1; 12 nucleotides match TRBD2. This receptor was identified in a man between 18 and 35 years old in good health. Some clones in this sample may be carry-over from other donors' samples. The CDR3 coding sequence is TGTGCCAGCAGTCCCACTGGACTAGCGGGGTACAATGAGCAGTTCTTC. This gives the protein CASSPTGLAGYNEQFF.